This is a list of T cell receptor beta chains from one sample in a study of blood T cell repertoires in COVID-19. The protocol was immunoSEQ multiplex PCR, while the TCRdb copy is restricted to in-frame clones and leaves out a portion. The table has 470,000 or so clones, about 85% seen once; the top ten hold approximately 2%. Material for sequencing was PBMCs or T cells enriched from blood (not recorded which). These receptors were obtained from a woman between 18 and 29 years old with acute COVID-19. The CDR3 runs from the conserved cysteine through the conserved F or W. Each record gives: clone size, J gene, D gene, V gene, CDR3 protein, CDR3 DNA. A D gene is named only where the DNA matches it firmly. Part of the rows lack a size; the others show once, few, many or a class for expanded clones.

clone size: -; J gene: TRBJ1-6; D gene: TRBD1; V gene: TRBV5-8; CDR3 protein: CASRRDSSYNSPLHF; CDR3 DNA: TGTGCCAGCAGACGGGACAGCTCCTATAATTCACCCCTCCACTTT
clone size: -; J gene: TRBJ2-7; D gene: -; V gene: TRBV7-2; CDR3 protein: CASSPQGGPGEQYF; CDR3 DNA: TGTGCCAGCAGCCCACAGGGGGGGCCTGGGGAGCAGTACTTC
clone size: -; J gene: TRBJ1-4; D gene: -; V gene: TRBV29-1; CDR3 protein: CSVVSGNEKLFF; CDR3 DNA: TGCAGCGTTGTTTCGGGGAACGAAAAACTGTTTTTT
clone size: -; J gene: TRBJ1-6; D gene: -; V gene: TRBV3-1/TRBV3-2; CDR3 protein: CASSQVQTNSPLHF; CDR3 DNA: TGTGCCAGCAGCCAAGTACAGACAAATTCACCCCTCCACTTT
clone size: -; J gene: TRBJ1-4; D gene: TRBD1; V gene: TRBV7-9; CDR3 protein: CASSLGDRVNEKLFF; CDR3 DNA: TGTGCCAGCAGCTTAGGGGACAGGGTCAATGAAAAACTGTTTTTT
clone size: -; J gene: TRBJ2-1; D gene: TRBD2; V gene: TRBV27; CDR3 protein: CASSGTSGINEQFF; CDR3 DNA: TGTGCCAGCAGTGGGACTAGCGGGATTAATGAGCAGTTCTTC
clone size: -; J gene: TRBJ2-3; D gene: TRBD1; V gene: TRBV4-1; CDR3 protein: CASSQAGTGGRDTQYF; CDR3 DNA: TGCGCCAGCAGCCAAGCCGGGACAGGGGGTCGAGATACGCAGTATTTT
clone size: -; J gene: TRBJ1-4; D gene: -; V gene: TRBV4-3; CDR3 protein: CASSQEAAPDEKLFF; CDR3 DNA: TGCGCCAGCAGCCAAGAGGCGGCGCCGGATGAAAAACTGTTTTTT
clone size: -; J gene: TRBJ1-1; D gene: -; V gene: TRBV4-3; CDR3 protein: CASSPDINTEAFF; CDR3 DNA: TGCGCCAGCAGCCCCGACATAAACACTGAAGCTTTCTTT
clone size: -; J gene: TRBJ1-1; D gene: -; V gene: TRBV4-1; CDR3 protein: CASSRGDPIYTEAFF; CDR3 DNA: TGCGCCAGCAGCCGCGGGGACCCGATTTACACTGAAGCTTTCTTT
clone size: -; J gene: TRBJ1-6; D gene: -; V gene: TRBV27; CDR3 protein: CASRVTAANSPLHF; CDR3 DNA: TGTGCCAGCAGGGTGACAGCAGCAAATTCACCCCTCCACTTT
clone size: -; J gene: TRBJ2-1; D gene: -; V gene: TRBV6-5; CDR3 protein: CASSYTSLSGNNEQFF; CDR3 DNA: TGTGCCAGCAGTTACACCTCCCTTAGCGGTAACAATGAGCAGTTCTTC
clone size: -; J gene: TRBJ2-5; D gene: -; V gene: TRBV7-8; CDR3 protein: CASSLDLRSQETQYF; CDR3 DNA: TGTGCCAGCAGCTTAGATTTGAGGTCCCAAGAGACCCAGTACTTC
clone size: -; J gene: TRBJ1-5; D gene: -; V gene: TRBV27; CDR3 protein: CASSLSGQRTQHF; CDR3 DNA: TGTGCCAGCAGTTTATCGGGACAAAGGACCCAGCATTTT
clone size: -; J gene: TRBJ2-2; D gene: -; V gene: TRBV7-3; CDR3 protein: CASSLTVAGQPNTGELFF; CDR3 DNA: TGTGCCAGCAGCTTAACGGTTGCGGGACAGCCGAACACCGGGGAGCTGTTTTTT
clone size: -; J gene: TRBJ1-2; D gene: -; V gene: TRBV19; CDR3 protein: CASSIGGFGYTF; CDR3 DNA: TGTGCCAGTAGTATAGGGGGCTTTGGCTACACCTTC
clone size: -; J gene: TRBJ2-3; D gene: TRBD1; V gene: TRBV6-4; CDR3 protein: CASSGTASTDTQYF; CDR3 DNA: TGTGCCAGCTCCGGGACAGCAAGCACAGATACGCAGTATTTT
clone size: -; J gene: TRBJ1-1; D gene: TRBD1; V gene: TRBV10-3; CDR3 protein: CAISESQGATEAFF; CDR3 DNA: TGTGCCATCAGTGAGTCGCAGGGGGCGACTGAAGCTTTCTTT
clone size: -; J gene: TRBJ1-2; D gene: TRBD1; V gene: TRBV30; CDR3 protein: CAWSVHQGASGYTF; CDR3 DNA: TGTGCCTGGAGTGTACATCAGGGGGCTAGTGGCTACACCTTC
clone size: -; J gene: TRBJ1-5; D gene: -; V gene: TRBV9; CDR3 protein: CARSRGGGRNQPQHF; CDR3 DNA: TGTGCCCGCAGCCGAGGGGGGGGAAGGAATCAGCCCCAGCATTTT
clone size: -; J gene: TRBJ2-1; D gene: TRBD2; V gene: TRBV3-1/TRBV3-2; CDR3 protein: CASSQVLAGVSYNEQFF; CDR3 DNA: TGTGCCAGCAGCCAAGTCTTGGCGGGAGTATCCTACAATGAGCAGTTCTTC
clone size: -; J gene: TRBJ1-6; D gene: TRBD1; V gene: TRBV19; CDR3 protein: CASSSWDRVNSPLHF; CDR3 DNA: TGTGCCAGTAGTTCGTGGGACAGGGTCAATTCACCCCTCCACTTT
clone size: -; J gene: TRBJ2-3; D gene: -; V gene: TRBV5-1; CDR3 protein: CASSLGIVAGTDTQYF; CDR3 DNA: TGCGCCAGCAGCTTGGGAATAGTGGCGGGCACAGATACGCAGTATTTT
clone size: once; J gene: TRBJ1-2; D gene: -; V gene: TRBV11-2; CDR3 protein: CASSLDLTQTLGYTF; CDR3 DNA: TGTGCCAGCAGCTTAGATCTAACTCAAACCCTAGGCTACACCTTC
clone size: -; J gene: TRBJ2-7; D gene: TRBD1; V gene: TRBV5-1; CDR3 protein: CASSADRVNYEQYF; CDR3 DNA: TGCGCCAGCAGCGCCGACAGGGTAAACTACGAGCAGTACTTC
clone size: -; J gene: TRBJ1-2; D gene: TRBD1; V gene: TRBV7-9; CDR3 protein: CASSLGETGALNYGYTF; CDR3 DNA: TGTGCCAGCAGCTTAGGCGAGACAGGGGCCCTGAACTATGGCTACACCTTC
clone size: -; J gene: TRBJ1-1; D gene: -; V gene: TRBV10-1; CDR3 protein: CASSRGTEAFF; CDR3 DNA: TGCGCCAGCAGTAGGGGGACTGAAGCTTTCTTT
clone size: -; J gene: TRBJ1-2; D gene: -; V gene: TRBV29-1; CDR3 protein: CSVNRVGYGYTF; CDR3 DNA: TGCAGCGTGAACCGGGTGGGCTATGGCTACACCTTC
clone size: once; J gene: TRBJ2-2; D gene: TRBD1; V gene: TRBV4-3; CDR3 protein: CASNHGQGTGELFF; CDR3 DNA: TGCGCCAGCAATCACGGACAGGGCACCGGGGAGCTGTTTTTT
clone size: -; J gene: TRBJ2-7; D gene: -; V gene: TRBV7-2; CDR3 protein: CASSLGGASYEQYF; CDR3 DNA: TGTGCCAGCAGCTTGGGCGGGGCATCCTACGAGCAGTACTTC
clone size: -; J gene: TRBJ1-4; D gene: -; V gene: TRBV6-2/TRBV6-3; CDR3 protein: CASSSHSRRKEKLFF; CDR3 DNA: TGTGCCAGCAGTAGCCACAGTCGTAGAAAAGAAAAACTGTTTTTT
clone size: -; J gene: TRBJ1-6; D gene: -; V gene: TRBV9; CDR3 protein: CASSGLGRVYNSPLHF; CDR3 DNA: TGTGCCAGCAGCGGCCTAGGCAGGGTCTATAATTCACCCCTCCACTTT
clone size: -; J gene: TRBJ2-3; D gene: TRBD2; V gene: TRBV11-2; CDR3 protein: CASSLPQSGGIYTYTQYF; CDR3 DNA: TGTGCCAGCAGCTTACCTCAGAGCGGGGGGATATACACATATACGCAGTATTTT
clone size: -; J gene: TRBJ2-2; D gene: TRBD2; V gene: TRBV2; CDR3 protein: CASRLTSGNTGELFF; CDR3 DNA: TGTGCCAGCAGGTTGACTAGCGGGAACACCGGGGAGCTGTTTTTT
clone size: -; J gene: TRBJ2-3; D gene: -; V gene: TRBV29-1; CDR3 protein: CSGKRQASSTDTQYF; CDR3 DNA: TGCAGCGGTAAAAGGCAGGCGTCGAGCACAGATACGCAGTATTTT
clone size: -; J gene: TRBJ1-1; D gene: -; V gene: TRBV2; CDR3 protein: CASSESGRMNTEAFF; CDR3 DNA: TGTGCCAGCAGTGAATCAGGTAGGATGAACACTGAAGCTTTCTTT
clone size: once; J gene: TRBJ2-7; D gene: TRBD1; V gene: TRBV2; CDR3 protein: CASSDPGTAFYEQYF; CDR3 DNA: TGTGCCAGCAGTGACCCTGGGACAGCGTTCTACGAGCAGTACTTC
clone size: -; J gene: TRBJ2-7; D gene: -; V gene: TRBV21-1; CDR3 protein: CASIFWRGYEQYF; CDR3 DNA: TGTGCCAGCATCTTCTGGCGGGGCTACGAGCAGTACTTC
clone size: -; J gene: TRBJ2-7; D gene: TRBD2; V gene: TRBV7-9; CDR3 protein: CASSLGSGGSYEQYF; CDR3 DNA: TGTGCCAGCAGCTTAGGGTCGGGAGGGAGCTACGAGCAGTACTTC
clone size: -; J gene: TRBJ1-5; D gene: -; V gene: TRBV2; CDR3 protein: CASSEIERNQPQHF; CDR3 DNA: TGTGCCAGCAGTGAGATTGAGCGCAATCAGCCCCAGCATTTT
clone size: -; J gene: TRBJ2-7; D gene: TRBD1; V gene: TRBV5-1; CDR3 protein: CASSLGDRAPYEQYF; CDR3 DNA: TGCGCCAGCAGCTTGGGGGACAGGGCTCCCTACGAGCAGTACTTC
clone size: -; J gene: TRBJ1-2; D gene: -; V gene: TRBV15; CDR3 protein: CATSRDYGGGDYGYTF; CDR3 DNA: TGTGCCACCAGCAGAGATTATGGTGGGGGCGACTATGGCTACACCTTC
clone size: once; J gene: TRBJ1-2; D gene: TRBD1; V gene: TRBV9; CDR3 protein: CASSPQQGARGYTF; CDR3 DNA: TGTGCCAGCAGCCCTCAACAGGGGGCGCGGGGCTACACCTTC
clone size: -; J gene: TRBJ2-1; D gene: TRBD2; V gene: TRBV27; CDR3 protein: CASRLAGEGDNEQFF; CDR3 DNA: TGTGCCAGCAGACTAGCGGGAGAGGGGGACAATGAGCAGTTCTTC
clone size: -; J gene: TRBJ1-2; D gene: TRBD1; V gene: TRBV29-1; CDR3 protein: CSVRTGAIYTF; CDR3 DNA: TGCAGCGTTAGGACAGGGGCTATCTACACCTTC
clone size: -; J gene: TRBJ1-2; D gene: TRBD1; V gene: TRBV3-1/TRBV3-2; CDR3 protein: CASSLGTARFYGYTF; CDR3 DNA: TGTGCCAGCAGTTTGGGGACAGCTAGATTCTATGGCTACACCTTC
clone size: -; J gene: TRBJ1-2; D gene: TRBD1; V gene: TRBV19; CDR3 protein: CASSIAGTGNYGYTF; CDR3 DNA: TGTGCCAGTAGTATCGCTGGGACAGGGAACTATGGCTACACCTTC
clone size: -; J gene: TRBJ2-3; D gene: -; V gene: TRBV28; CDR3 protein: CASSSMLAVSSTDTQYF; CDR3 DNA: TGTGCCAGCAGTTCCATGTTAGCGGTCTCTAGCACAGATACGCAGTATTTT
clone size: -; J gene: TRBJ2-1; D gene: -; V gene: TRBV4-3; CDR3 protein: CASSQDRSGVYNEQFF; CDR3 DNA: TGCGCCAGCAGCCAAGATCGGTCGGGAGTATACAATGAGCAGTTCTTC
clone size: -; J gene: TRBJ1-5; D gene: TRBD1; V gene: TRBV10-3; CDR3 protein: CAISDLQGDQPQHF; CDR3 DNA: TGTGCCATCAGTGATCTCCAGGGGGATCAGCCCCAGCATTTT
clone size: -; J gene: TRBJ1-3; D gene: TRBD1; V gene: TRBV3-1/TRBV3-2; CDR3 protein: CASSKLRADRGPGNTIYF; CDR3 DNA: TGTGCCAGCAGCAAACTCCGGGCGGACAGGGGGCCTGGAAACACCATATATTTT
clone size: few; J gene: TRBJ1-3; D gene: -; V gene: TRBV12-5; CDR3 protein: CASGFGGKGNTIYF; CDR3 DNA: TGTGCTAGTGGTTTCGGGGGAAAGGGTAACACCATATATTTT
clone size: -; J gene: TRBJ2-4; D gene: -; V gene: TRBV3-1/TRBV3-2; CDR3 protein: CASSQASAGQYF; CDR3 DNA: TGTGCCAGCAGCCAAGCTTCGGCAGGGCAGTACTTC